The clone carrying this T cell receptor beta chain has more than one count but fewer than ten. From germline, CDR1 is MNHNS and CDR2 SASEGT. This CDR3 contains 13 residues. Between the trimmed V and J ends, which lost 5 bases and 6 bases, there was a span of 14 bases. TCR beta CDR3 sequences were amplified from RNA transcripts. An initial round of RT-PCR targeting the TCR CDR3 relied on the HTBI primer set. TCRdb used MiXCR to reprocess the multiplex PCR reads, holding one entry per CDR3 protein. The repertoire holds 550,000 to 600,000 distinct CDR3 sequences, with approximately 15% as singletons. Ophthalmopathy patients had moderate-to-severe active disease, CAS ≥3, NOSPECS ≥4, and disease duration under 3 months. Exclusions: uncontrolled infection, other autoimmune disease, pregnancy, lactation. This specimen belongs to a study of T cells in Graves' hyperthyroidism and ophthalmopathy.

The gene calls are TRBV6-1 and TRBJ2-7; D is possibly TRBD2 (6 bases). Sequencing input: blood. The TCR was taken from a woman in her late teens or twenties with Graves' ophthalmopathy. CDR3 amino acids: CASSNLGGGEQYF. In DNA, the CDR3 is TGTGCCAGCAGTAACCTGGGAGGCGGCGAGCAGTACTTC.